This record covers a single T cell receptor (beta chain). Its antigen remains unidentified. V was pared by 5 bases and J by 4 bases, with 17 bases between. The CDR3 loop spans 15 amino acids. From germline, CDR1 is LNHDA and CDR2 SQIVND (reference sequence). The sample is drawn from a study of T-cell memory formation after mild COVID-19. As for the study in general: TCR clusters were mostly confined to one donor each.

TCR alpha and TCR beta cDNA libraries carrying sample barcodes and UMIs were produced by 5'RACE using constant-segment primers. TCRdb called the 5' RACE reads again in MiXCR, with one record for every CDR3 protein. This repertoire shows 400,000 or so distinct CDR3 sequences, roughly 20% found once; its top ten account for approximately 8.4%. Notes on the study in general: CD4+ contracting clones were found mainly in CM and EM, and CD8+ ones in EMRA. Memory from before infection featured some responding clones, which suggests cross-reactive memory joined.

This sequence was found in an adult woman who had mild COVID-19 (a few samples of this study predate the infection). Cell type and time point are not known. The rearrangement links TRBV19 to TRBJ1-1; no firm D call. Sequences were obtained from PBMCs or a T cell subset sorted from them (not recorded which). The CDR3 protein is CASSWVGGLTTEAFF. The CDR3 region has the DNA TGTGCCAGTAGTTGGGTCGGCGGATTGACCACTGAAGCTTTCTTT.